The clone carrying this T cell receptor (beta chain) was seen a few times. What it binds is not known. TCRdb redid the calling of the reads with MiXCR, one entry per CDR3 protein. The sample lists roughly 860,000 distinct CDR3 sequences, approximately 32% occurring once. The data belong to a study of T cell repertoires in cytomegalovirus infection. Study at large: CMV infection together with matching HLA type was indicated by public TCR beta signatures. Study-level results: CMV carriers with the relevant HLA were identified by cumulative public TCR beta family frequency. HLA-C-restricted CMV-specific TCR beta clonotypes prevailed in the ex vivo response.

The CDR3 has 15 amino acids. Germline CDR1 SEHNR, CDR2 FQNEAQ (reference sequence). Trimming took 2 bases from V and 0 from J, leaving 9 bases between them. This receptor was obtained from a human donor in good health (CMV status not recorded). Some clones in this sample may be carry-over from other donors' samples. This sequence joins TRBV7-9 and TRBJ2-3; no reliable D call. This sample comprised cultured CD8+ T cells from PBMCs, obtained from culture after CMV antigen stimulation. As DNA, the CDR3 is TGTGCCAGCAGCTTACCGGCGGATAGCACAGATACGCAGTATTTT. Translation: CASSLPADSTDTQYF.